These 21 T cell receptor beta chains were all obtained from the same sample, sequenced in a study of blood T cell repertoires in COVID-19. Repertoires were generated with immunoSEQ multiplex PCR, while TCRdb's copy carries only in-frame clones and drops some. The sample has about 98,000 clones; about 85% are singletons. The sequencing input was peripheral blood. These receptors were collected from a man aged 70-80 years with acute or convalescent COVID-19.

CDR3 amino acids: CASSLKAWGVTEAFF. DNA of the CDR3: TGCGCCAGCAGCTTGAAAGCCTGGGGGGTCACTGAAGCTTTCTTT. The rearrangement links TRBV5-1 to TRBJ1-1; TRBD1 is a possible D gene (5 bases). Germline CDR1 and CDR2: SGHRS and YFSETQ. The ends were cut back, 1 base at V and 4 bases at J, with 14 bases in the middle. The CDR3 contains 15 residues.

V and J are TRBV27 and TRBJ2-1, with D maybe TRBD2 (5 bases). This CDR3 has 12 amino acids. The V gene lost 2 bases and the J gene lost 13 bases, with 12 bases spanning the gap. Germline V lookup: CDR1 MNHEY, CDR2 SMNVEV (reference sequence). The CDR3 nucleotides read TGTGCCAGCAGTTTAACCGGGATCGATCAGTTCTTC. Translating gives CASSLTGIDQFF.

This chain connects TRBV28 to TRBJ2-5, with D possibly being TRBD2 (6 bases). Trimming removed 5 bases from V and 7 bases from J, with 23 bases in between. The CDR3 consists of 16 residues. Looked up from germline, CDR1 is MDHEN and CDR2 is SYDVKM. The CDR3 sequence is CASSPGSGVGFGTQYF. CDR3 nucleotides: TGTGCCAGCAGTCCCGGGAGTGGGGTAGGATTCGGGACCCAGTACTTC.

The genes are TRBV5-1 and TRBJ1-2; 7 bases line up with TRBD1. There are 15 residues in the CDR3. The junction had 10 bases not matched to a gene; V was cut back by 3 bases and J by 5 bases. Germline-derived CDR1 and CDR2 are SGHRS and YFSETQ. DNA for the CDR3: TGCGCCAGCAGCTCAATCGCTGGCAGGGGGTATGGCTACACCTTC. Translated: CASSSIAGRGYGYTF.

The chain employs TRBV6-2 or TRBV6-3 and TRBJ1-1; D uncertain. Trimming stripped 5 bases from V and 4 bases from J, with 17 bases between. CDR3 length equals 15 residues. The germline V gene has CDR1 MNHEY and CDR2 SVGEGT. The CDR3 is CASSGRRELFTEAFF. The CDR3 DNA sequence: TGTGCCAGCAGTGGGCGGCGGGAATTGTTCACTGAAGCTTTCTTT.

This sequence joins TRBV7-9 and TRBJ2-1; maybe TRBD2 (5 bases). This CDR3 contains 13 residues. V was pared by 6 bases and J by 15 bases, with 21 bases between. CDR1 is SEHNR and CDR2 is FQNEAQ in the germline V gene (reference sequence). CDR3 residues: CASSSLGLPSGFF. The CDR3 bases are TGTGCCAGCAGTTCCCTCGGACTCCCCTCGGGGTTCTTC.

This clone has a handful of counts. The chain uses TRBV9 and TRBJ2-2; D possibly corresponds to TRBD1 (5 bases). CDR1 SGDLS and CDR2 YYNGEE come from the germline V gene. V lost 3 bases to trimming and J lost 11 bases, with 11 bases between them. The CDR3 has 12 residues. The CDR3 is CASSEQGSELFF. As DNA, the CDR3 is TGTGCCAGCAGCGAGCAGGGTAGCGAGCTGTTTTTT.

The DNA for the CDR3 is TGTGCCAGCAGCCACGGGGCCGGGACAGGCTCTGGAAACACCATATATTTT. The encoded protein is CASSHGAGTGSGNTIYF. V is TRBV3-1 (or the pseudogene TRBV3-2) and J is TRBJ1-3; 8 nucleotides line up with TRBD1. After removal of 3 bases from V and 0 bases from J, the junction contained 7 bases not matched to a gene. Germline V lookup: CDR1 LGHDT, CDR2 YNNKEL (reference sequence). CDR3 length: 17 amino acids.

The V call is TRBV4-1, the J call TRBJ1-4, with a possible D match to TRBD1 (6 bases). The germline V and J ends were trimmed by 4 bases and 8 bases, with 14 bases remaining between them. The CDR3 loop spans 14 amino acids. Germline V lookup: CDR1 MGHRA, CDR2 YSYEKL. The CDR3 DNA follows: TGCGCCAGCAGCCCAGGACAGTTTCGGGAAAAACTGTTTTTT. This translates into CASSPGQFREKLFF.

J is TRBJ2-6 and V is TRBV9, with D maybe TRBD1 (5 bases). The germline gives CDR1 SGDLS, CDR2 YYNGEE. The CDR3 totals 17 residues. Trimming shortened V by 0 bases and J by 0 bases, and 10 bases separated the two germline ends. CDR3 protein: CASSVATGSSGANVLTF. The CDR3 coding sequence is TGTGCCAGCAGCGTAGCCACAGGATCCTCTGGGGCCAACGTCCTGACTTTC.

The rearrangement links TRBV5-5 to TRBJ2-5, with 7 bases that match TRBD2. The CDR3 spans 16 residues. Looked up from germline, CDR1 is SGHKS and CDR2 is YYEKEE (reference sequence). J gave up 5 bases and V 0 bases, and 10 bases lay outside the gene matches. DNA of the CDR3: TGTGCCAGCAGCTTGGGTCTCGCTAGCGGCGGTGAGACCCAGTACTTC. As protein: CASSLGLASGGETQYF.

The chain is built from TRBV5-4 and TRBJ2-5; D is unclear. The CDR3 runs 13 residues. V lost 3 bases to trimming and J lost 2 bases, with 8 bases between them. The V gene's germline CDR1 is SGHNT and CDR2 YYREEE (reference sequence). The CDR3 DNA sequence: TGTGCCAGCAGCTCGCGATTACAAGAGACCCAGTACTTC. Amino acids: CASSSRLQETQYF.

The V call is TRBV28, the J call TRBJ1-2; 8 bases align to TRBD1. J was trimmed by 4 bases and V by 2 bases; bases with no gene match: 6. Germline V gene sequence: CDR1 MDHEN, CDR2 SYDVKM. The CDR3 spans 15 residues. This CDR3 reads CASSLRQGAIYGYTF. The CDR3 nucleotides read TGTGCCAGCAGTTTAAGGCAGGGGGCGATCTATGGCTACACCTTC.

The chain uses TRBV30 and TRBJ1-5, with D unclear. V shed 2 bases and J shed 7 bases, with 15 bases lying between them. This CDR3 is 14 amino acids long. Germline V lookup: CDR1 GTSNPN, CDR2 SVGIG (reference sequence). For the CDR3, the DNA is TGTGCCTGGAGTCTAGTCTCTCGGAGCCAGCCCCAGCATTTT. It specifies CAWSLVSRSQPQHF. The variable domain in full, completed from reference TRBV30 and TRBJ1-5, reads SQTIHQWPATLVQPVGSPLSLECTVEGTSNPNLYWYRQAAGRGLQLLFYSVGIGQISSEVPQNLSASRPQDRQFILSSKKLLLSDSGFYLCAWSLVSRSQPQHFGDGTRLSIL.

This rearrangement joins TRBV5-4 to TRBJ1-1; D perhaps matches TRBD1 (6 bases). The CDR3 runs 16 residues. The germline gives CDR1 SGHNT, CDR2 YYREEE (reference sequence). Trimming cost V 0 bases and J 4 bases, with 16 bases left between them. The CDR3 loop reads CASSLDLTDRPTEAFF. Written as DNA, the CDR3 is TGTGCCAGCAGCTTGGACCTTACTGACAGGCCCACTGAAGCTTTCTTT.

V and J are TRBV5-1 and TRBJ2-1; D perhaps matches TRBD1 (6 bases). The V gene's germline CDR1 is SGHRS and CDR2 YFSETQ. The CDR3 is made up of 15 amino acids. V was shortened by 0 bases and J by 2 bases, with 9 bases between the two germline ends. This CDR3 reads CASSLDRVAYNEQFF. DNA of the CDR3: TGCGCCAGCAGCTTGGACAGGGTGGCCTACAATGAGCAGTTCTTC.

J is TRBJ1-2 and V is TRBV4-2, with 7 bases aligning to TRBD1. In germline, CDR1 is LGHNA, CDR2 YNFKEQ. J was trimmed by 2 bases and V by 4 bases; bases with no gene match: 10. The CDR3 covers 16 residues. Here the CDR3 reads CASSPSSGTANYGYTF. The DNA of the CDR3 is TGTGCCAGCAGCCCCTCCTCCGGGACAGCCAACTATGGCTACACCTTC.

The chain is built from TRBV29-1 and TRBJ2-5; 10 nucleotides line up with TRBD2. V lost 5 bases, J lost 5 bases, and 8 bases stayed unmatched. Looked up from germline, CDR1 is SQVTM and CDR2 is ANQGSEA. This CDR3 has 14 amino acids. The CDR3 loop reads CSVSVAGGGETQYF. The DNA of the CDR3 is TGCAGCGTTTCGGTAGCGGGGGGAGGGGAGACCCAGTACTTC. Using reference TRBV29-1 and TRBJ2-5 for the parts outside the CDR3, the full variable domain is SAVISQKPSRDICQRGTSLTIQCQVDSQVTMMFWYRQQPGQSLTLIATANQGSEATYESGFVIDKFPISRPNLTFSTLTVSNMSPEDSSIYLCSVSVAGGGETQYFGPGTRLLVL.

This chain's CDR3 is CASSQDTSNQPQHF. The DNA for the CDR3 is TGTGCCAGCAGTCAGGACACCAGCAATCAGCCCCAGCATTTT. The chain links TRBV2 to TRBJ1-5; D is possibly TRBD1 (5 bases). CDR1 is SNHLY, CDR2 FYNNEI, per germline. CDR3 length equals 14 residues. Trimming pared 5 bases from V and 1 base from J, leaving 9 bases between.

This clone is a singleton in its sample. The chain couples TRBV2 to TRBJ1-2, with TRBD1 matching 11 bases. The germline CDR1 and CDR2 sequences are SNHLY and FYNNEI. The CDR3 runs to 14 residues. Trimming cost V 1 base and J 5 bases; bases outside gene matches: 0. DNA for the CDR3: TGTGCCAGCAGTGAAGGGGACAGGGGGTATGGCTACACCTTC. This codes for CASSEGDRGYGYTF.

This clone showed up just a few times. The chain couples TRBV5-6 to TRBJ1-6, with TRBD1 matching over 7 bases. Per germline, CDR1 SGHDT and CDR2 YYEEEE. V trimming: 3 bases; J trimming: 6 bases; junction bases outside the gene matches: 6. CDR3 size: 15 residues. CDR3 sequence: CASSSTGAFNSPLHF. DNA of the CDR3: TGTGCCAGCAGCTCAACAGGGGCGTTTAATTCACCCCTCCACTTT.